A single sample gave rise to the 27 T cell receptor beta chains below, sequenced in a study of cytomegalovirus exposure and HLA in healthy donors. Profiled with immunoSEQ multiplex PCR; TCRdb holds only in-frame clones, not every one. Among 250,000 to 300,000 clones listed, 65% to 90% were seen once. The sequenced sample was PBMCs. Receptors originate from a woman aged 18 to 35 in good health and CMV-seronegative.

The rearrangement joins TRBV19 to TRBJ2-1; weak D call: TRBD2 (5 bases). V lost 3 bases to trimming and J lost 4 bases, with 13 bases between them. Germline CDR1 reads LNHDA; CDR2 reads SQIVND (reference sequence). The CDR3 spans 15 residues. This chain's CDR3 is CASSIGSGLYNEQFF. The DNA for the CDR3 is TGTGCCAGTAGTATTGGGAGCGGACTTTACAATGAGCAGTTCTTC.

The chain joins TRBV11-2 to TRBJ1-5; possible D gene TRBD1, 5 bases. V lost 1 base and J 1 base, leaving 11 bases between the germline ends. The CDR3 contains 16 residues. Germline assignment: CDR1 SGHAT and CDR2 FQNNGV. Written as DNA, the CDR3 is TGTGCCAGCAGCTTAGCGGGGGGAACCAGCAATCAGCCCCAGCATTTT. This sequence encodes CASSLAGGTSNQPQHF. Combining the CDR3 with reference TRBV11-2 and TRBJ1-5 gives the whole variable domain EAGVAQSPRYKIIEKRQSVAFWCNPISGHATLYWYQQILGQGPKLLIQFQNNGVVDDSQLPKDRFSAERLKGVDSTLKIQPAKLEDSAVYLCASSLAGGTSNQPQHFGDGTRLSIL.

The CDR3 here is CATAPSEQGDYGYTF. The CDR3 DNA reads TGTGCCACCGCCCCCTCGGAACAGGGGGACTATGGCTACACCTTC. The V and J genes are TRBV15 and TRBJ1-2; 8 bases line up with TRBD1. Germline CDR1 reads LNHNV; CDR2 reads YYDKDF (reference sequence). Unmatched junction bases numbered 11, after V lost 8 bases and J lost 3 bases. This CDR3 is built from 15 residues.

The chain recombines TRBV27 with TRBJ1-1; unclear D gene. The V gene lost 5 bases and the J gene lost 4 bases, with 5 bases spanning the gap. The length of the CDR3 is 11 residues. CDR1 and CDR2 from the germline V gene are MNHEY and SMNVEV (reference sequence). CDR3 sequence (DNA): TGTGCCAGCAGTCCGGGCACTGAAGCTTTCTTT. The encoded protein is CASSPGTEAFF.

This clone was seen just once. The chain recombines TRBV6-5 with TRBJ1-4, with D perhaps TRBD1 (5 bases). Between the trimmed V and J ends, which lost 6 bases and 8 bases, there was a span of 16 bases. The germline V gene has CDR1 MNHEY and CDR2 SVGAGI. This CDR3 is built from 14 residues. The CDR3 region has the DNA TGTGCCAGCAGACCGGGGGGGGGAAGGGAAAAACTGTTTTTT. Encoded protein: CASRPGGGREKLFF.

The V and J genes are TRBV28 and TRBJ2-1; D may be TRBD2 (6 bases). The V end lost 2 bases, the J end lost 9 bases, and 23 bases lay between the germline ends. Germline V gene sequence: CDR1 MDHEN, CDR2 SYDVKM. CDR3 size: 17 residues. The chain's CDR3 is CASSLVWRASRAGEQFF. The CDR3 DNA is TGTGCCAGCAGTTTAGTGTGGAGGGCTAGCAGGGCTGGTGAGCAGTTCTTC.

The chain carries TRBV4-3 and TRBJ2-3, with 9 bases aligning to TRBD1. This CDR3 has 15 residues. The germline V gene encodes CDR1 LGHNA and CDR2 YSLEER. Trimming removed 1 base from V and 4 bases from J; junction bases left unmatched: 3. The CDR3 DNA sequence: TGCGCCAGCAGCCAAGGGACAGGGGACCCAGATACGCAGTATTTT. Its protein is CASSQGTGDPDTQYF.

To note about this clone: Mismatch with germline at one junction end may stem from a read error. This chain uses TRBV7-7 with TRBJ2-3; 7 positions match TRBD1. Germline CDR1 reads SSHAT; CDR2 reads FNYEAQ (reference sequence). This CDR3 spans 14 amino acids. For the CDR3, the DNA is TGTGCTAGCAGCCCGACAGGGATTGAAGATACGCAGTATTTT. Encoded protein: CASSPTGIEDTQYF.

The chain recombines TRBV25-1 with TRBJ2-7, with no clear D. Trimming took off 3 bases at V and 0 bases at J, with 6 bases between the two ends. Per the germline V gene, CDR1 is MGHDK and CDR2 is SYGVNS. This CDR3 region has 13 residues. This CDR3 reads CASSEHSSYEQYF. The CDR3 coding sequence is TGTGCCAGCAGTGAGCACAGCTCCTACGAGCAGTACTTC.

The gene calls are TRBV9 and TRBJ1-2; 8 bases are a match to TRBD1. Germline V gene lookup returns CDR1 SGDLS and CDR2 YYNGEE. CDR3 length: 16 residues. Trimming cost V 4 bases and J 9 bases; bases outside gene matches: 17. The chain's CDR3 is CASSPGGGGGNYRYTF. DNA of the CDR3: TGTGCCAGCAGCCCAGGGGGCGGTGGGGGCAATTATCGCTACACCTTC.

This clone was recorded only once. The chain carries TRBV6-5 and TRBJ2-7; 7 bases agree with TRBD2. CDR3 length: 15 residues. In germline, CDR1 is MNHEY, CDR2 SVGAGI. V lost 5 bases, J lost 6 bases, and 13 bases stayed unmatched. For the CDR3, the DNA is TGTGCCAGCAGTCCTTGGACTGGGAGGGTCTCCGAGCAGTACTTC. Its translation: CASSPWTGRVSEQYF.

The J gene is TRBJ2-5, the V gene TRBV29-1, with TRBD2 as a possible D gene (6 bases). Trimming took 5 bases from V and 5 from J, leaving 18 bases between them. The CDR3 extends over 14 amino acids. Germline V lookup: CDR1 SQVTM, CDR2 ANQGSEA. The CDR3 DNA sequence: TGCAGCGTTAAGGGCAGCGGGCAGGGTGAGACCCAGTACTTC. Translating it yields CSVKGSGQGETQYF.

The chain combines TRBV7-2 with TRBJ1-5; possibly TRBD1 for D (5 bases). The germline V gene has CDR1 SGHTA and CDR2 FQGNSA. The germline V and J ends were trimmed by 1 base and 4 bases, with 8 bases remaining between them. The CDR3 is made up of 14 amino acids. CDR3 protein: CASSLGQMNQPQHF. In DNA, the CDR3 is TGTGCCAGCAGCTTAGGACAGATGAATCAGCCCCAGCATTTT.

J is TRBJ2-5 and V is TRBV11-3, with 7 bases aligning to TRBD1. This CDR3 contains 13 residues. Trimming cost V 3 bases and J 5 bases; bases outside gene matches: 3. Germline V CDR1 and CDR2: SGHNT, YENEEA. As DNA, the CDR3 is TGTGCCAGCAGCTTGACAGGGTGGGAGACCCAGTACTTC. Protein: CASSLTGWETQYF.

The CDR3 reads CASSLRTGPWGGYTF. Written as DNA, the CDR3 is TGTGCCAGCAGCTTAAGGACAGGGCCCTGGGGTGGCTACACCTTC. The chain uses TRBV5-4 and TRBJ1-2, with TRBD1 matching over 8 bases. In germline, CDR1 is SGHNT, CDR2 YYREEE (reference sequence). V lost 2 bases, J lost 7 bases, and 10 bases stayed unmatched. The CDR3 runs 15 residues.

The V gene is TRBV30, the J gene TRBJ2-6; TRBD2 matches at 7 bases. The germline gives CDR1 GTSNPN, CDR2 SVGIG (reference sequence). J gave up 0 bases and V 5 bases, and 10 bases lay outside the gene matches. This CDR3 spans 17 amino acids. In DNA, the CDR3 is TGTGCCTGGTCGGGAGGAAGGTTACGCTCTGGGGCCAACGTCCTGACTTTC. Protein sequence: CAWSGGRLRSGANVLTF.

The rearrangement links TRBV13 to TRBJ2-7; D possibly corresponds to TRBD1 (6 bases). This CDR3 has 16 amino acids. V was cut by 3 bases and J by 0 bases, with 15 bases left in between. The germline CDR1 and CDR2 sequences are PRHDT and FYEKMQ (reference sequence). The DNA of the CDR3 is TGTGCCAGCAGCTTTTCCTCCGGACAGTACTCCTACGAGCAGTACTTC. This codes for CASSFSSGQYSYEQYF. Full variable domain (outside the CDR3, taken from reference TRBV13 and TRBJ2-7): AAGVIQSPRHLIKEKRETATLKCYPIPRHDTVYWYQQGPGQDPQFLISFYEKMQSDKGSIPDRFSAQQFSDYHSELNMSSLELGDSALYFCASSFSSGQYSYEQYFGPGTRLTVT.

The chain joins TRBV5-1 to TRBJ1-4; 9 bases fit TRBD1. This CDR3 is built from 15 residues. Looked up from germline, CDR1 is SGHRS and CDR2 is YFSETQ. V trimming: 4 bases; J trimming: 5 bases; junction bases outside the gene matches: 6. In DNA form, the CDR3 reads TGCGCCAGCAGCGTCCCACAGGGGGCAAATGAAAAACTGTTTTTT. The encoded protein is CASSVPQGANEKLFF. The whole variable domain, filled in from reference TRBV5-1 and TRBJ1-4, reads KAGVTQTPRYLIKTRGQQVTLSCSPISGHRSVSWYQQTPGQGLQFLFEYFSETQRNKGNFPGRFSGRQFSNSRSEMNVSTLELGDSALYLCASSVPQGANEKLFFGSGTQLSVL.

The chain carries TRBV11-2 and TRBJ1-1; D remains unclear. Trimming removed 6 bases at V and 9 bases at J, with 17 bases between. This CDR3 comprises 13 residues. Germline CDR1 and CDR2: SGHAT and FQNNGV. The CDR3 sequence is CASSFRPHGKAFF. The DNA for the CDR3 is TGTGCCAGCAGTTTCAGGCCCCACGGGAAAGCTTTCTTT.

The chain joins TRBV2 to TRBJ2-3; possible D gene TRBD1, 6 bases. CDR3 length: 13 amino acids. Trimming took 8 bases from V and 3 from J, leaving 12 bases between them. Germline V lookup: CDR1 SNHLY, CDR2 FYNNEI. CDR3 loop: CASGNRETDTQYF. CDR3 nucleotides: TGTGCCAGCGGGAACAGGGAGACAGATACGCAGTATTTT.

The rearrangement uses TRBV9 and TRBJ1-2; maybe TRBD1 (6 bases). The CDR3 loop spans 15 amino acids. Trimming cost V 3 bases and J 5 bases, with 17 bases left between them. From germline, CDR1 is SGDLS and CDR2 YYNGEE. The CDR3 protein is CASSAGSGGAYGYTF. The CDR3 DNA reads as TGTGCCAGCAGCGCCGGGTCGGGGGGCGCATATGGCTACACCTTC.

The chain has TRBV19 and TRBJ1-1; D possibly corresponds to TRBD1 (6 bases). CDR1 and CDR2 from the germline V gene are LNHDA and SQIVND (reference sequence). V lost 8 bases to trimming and J lost 0 bases, with 13 bases between them. The CDR3 is 14 residues long. CDR3 residues: CASARGQMNTEAFF. The DNA of the CDR3 is TGTGCCAGTGCCCGCGGACAGATGAACACTGAAGCTTTCTTT. Looking up the rest from reference TRBV19 and TRBJ1-1 gives the full variable domain: DGGITQSPKYLFRKEGQNVTLSCEQNLNHDAMYWYRQDPGQGLRLIYYSQIVNDFQKGDIAEGYSVSREKKESFPLTVTSAQKNPTAFYLCASARGQMNTEAFFGQGTRLTVV.

The sample holds a few counts of this clone. V and J are TRBV7-9 and TRBJ2-7; D perhaps matches TRBD1 (5 bases). CDR1 SEHNR and CDR2 FQNEAQ come from the germline V gene (reference sequence). The CDR3 contains 11 residues. V lost 5 bases and J lost 6, with 8 bases in between. The CDR3: CASSLRGEQYF. As DNA, the CDR3 is TGTGCCAGCAGCCTAAGGGGCGAGCAGTACTTC. Using reference TRBV7-9 and TRBJ2-7 for the parts outside the CDR3, the full variable domain is DTGVSQNPRHKITKRGQNVTFRCDPISEHNRLYWYRQTLGQGPEFLTYFQNEAQLEKSRLLSDRFSAERPKGSFSTLEIQRTEQGDSAMYLCASSLRGEQYFGPGTRLTVT.

The V and J genes are TRBV5-1 and TRBJ1-1, with a possible D match to TRBD1 (5 bases). V lost 4 bases, J lost 2 bases, and 9 bases lay in between. Looked up from germline, CDR1 is SGHRS and CDR2 is YFSETQ. The CDR3 runs to 13 residues. The CDR3 region has the DNA TGCGCCAGCAGCACGGGGGAAAACACTGAAGCTTTCTTT. Encoded protein: CASSTGENTEAFF.

Worth noting for this clone: This sample also contains other DNA sequences that code for the same CDR3. The V and J genes are TRBV27 and TRBJ2-7; possible D gene TRBD2, 7 bases. The germline V and J ends were trimmed by 6 bases and 4 bases, with 13 bases remaining between them. The CDR3 is 13 amino acids. CDR1 MNHEY and CDR2 SMNVEV come from the germline V gene (reference sequence). DNA for the CDR3: TGTGCCAGCAGCCTACGGGGGGCGTACGAGCAGTACTTC. Amino acid sequence: CASSLRGAYEQYF.

The chain employs TRBV19 and TRBJ1-1; TRBD1 aligns across 7 bases. V shed 6 bases, J shed 3 bases, and the junction held 4 bases outside the gene matches. Germline V gene sequence: CDR1 LNHDA, CDR2 SQIVND (reference sequence). This CDR3 is 13 amino acids long. The CDR3 here is CASRTGTDTEAFF. The CDR3, as DNA: TGTGCCAGTAGGACCGGGACAGACACTGAAGCTTTCTTT.

This clone turned up a few times. The chain carries TRBV7-8 and TRBJ1-2; TRBD1 matches at 10 bases. Germline V gives CDR1 SGHVS, CDR2 FQNEAQ. V was clipped by 1 base and J by 8 bases; unmatched bases: 10. The length of the CDR3 is 16 residues. The DNA for the CDR3 is TGTGCCAGCAGCTTAGGTCCCGGGACAGGGGTCGGAGGCTACACCTTC. Translating gives CASSLGPGTGVGGYTF.